This entry lists 32 T cell receptor beta chains sequenced from one sample in a study of PD-1 blockade in classical Hodgkin lymphoma. Relapses following autologous stem cell transplantation were seen in all patients, with brentuximab vedotin exposure varying. Libraries were prepared by immunoSEQ multiplex PCR; TCRdb keeps only in-frame clonotypes and omits some of them. In the table there are 40,000 or so clones, roughly 78% of which are singletons. The sequenced sample was peripheral blood mononuclear cells (PBMCs), obtained at baseline. The origin of the receptors is a human donor with classical Hodgkin lymphoma.

The chain employs TRBV5-1 and TRBJ2-3; 7 bases are a match to TRBD2. The V and J ends lost 2 bases and 2 bases, in that order; junction bases with no gene match: 5. The CDR3 covers 15 residues. Germline CDR1 is SGHRS and CDR2 is YFSETQ. The CDR3 coding sequence is TGCGCCAGCAGCTTCGTGAGCGGGGCCACAGATACGCAGTATTTT. Amino acid sequence: CASSFVSGATDTQYF.

This chain joins TRBV7-9 and TRBJ2-3; D is undetermined. Germline-derived CDR1 and CDR2 are SEHNR and FQNEAQ (reference sequence). This CDR3 is built from 13 residues. V lost 3 bases and J 5 bases, leaving 9 bases between the germline ends. CDR3 in DNA: TGTGCCAGCAGCTTGTCAATGGGAGATACGCAGTATTTT. Amino acid sequence: CASSLSMGDTQYF.

This chain connects TRBV7-2 to TRBJ2-7, with a tentative D call TRBD1 (5 bases). Trimming shortened V by 1 base and J by 5 bases, and 18 bases separated the two germline ends. Germline CDR1 reads SGHTA; CDR2 reads FQGNSA. This CDR3 region has 16 residues. The CDR3 DNA reads TGTGCCAGCAGCTTAGTGGGGCCAGGGCTTAGAGACGAGCAGTACTTC. It yields the protein CASSLVGPGLRDEQYF.

The chain employs TRBV19 and TRBJ2-1; TRBD2 matches 12 bases. The CDR3 spans 14 residues. From germline, CDR1 is LNHDA and CDR2 SQIVND (reference sequence). Trimming cost V 6 bases and J 6 bases; bases outside gene matches: 3. The CDR3 reads CASSPSGGANEQFF. In DNA form, the CDR3 reads TGTGCCAGTAGCCCTAGCGGGGGGGCCAATGAGCAGTTCTTC.

The V gene is TRBV5-1, the J gene TRBJ1-4, with a weak D call TRBD1 (5 bases). CDR1 is SGHRS, CDR2 YFSETQ, per germline. Trimming removed 4 bases from V and 10 bases from J, with 11 bases in between. This CDR3 spans 12 amino acids. The CDR3, as DNA: TGCGCCAGCAGCGTGGGACGTGGAAAACTGTTTTTT. Translated, it gives CASSVGRGKLFF.

This sequence joins TRBV5-6 and TRBJ1-4; no clear D gene. CDR1 is SGHDT and CDR2 is YYEEEE in the germline V gene. V was shortened by 0 bases and J by 4 bases, with 10 bases between the two germline ends. The CDR3 has 15 amino acids. Written as DNA, the CDR3 is TGTGCCAGCAGCTTGGCGCCCCGGAGTAATGAAAAACTGTTTTTT. It yields the protein CASSLAPRSNEKLFF.

The rearrangement links TRBV5-1 to TRBJ1-1; unclear D gene. V was trimmed by 3 bases and J by 1 base, leaving 13 bases between them. The CDR3 extends over 15 amino acids. From germline, CDR1 is SGHRS and CDR2 YFSETQ. CDR3 region: CASSSNLAGNTEAFF. Written as DNA, the CDR3 is TGCGCCAGCAGCTCCAATTTAGCGGGGAACACTGAAGCTTTCTTT.

The chain couples TRBV2 to TRBJ2-1; the D gene is possibly TRBD1 (5 bases). This CDR3 is 15 amino acids long. Trimming left V 3 bases short and J 4 bases short, with 13 bases between. Germline CDR1 SNHLY, CDR2 FYNNEI. The CDR3 region has the DNA TGTGCCAGCAGTGACATACAGACAGCTTACAATGAGCAGTTCTTC. It is translated as CASSDIQTAYNEQFF.

CDR3: CASSFGTDTQYF. The DNA for the CDR3 is TGTGCCAGCAGCTTTGGTACAGATACGCAGTATTTT. The chain recombines TRBV7-3 with TRBJ2-3, with no clear D. Trimming removed 3 bases at V and 3 bases at J, with 4 bases between. Germline V CDR1 and CDR2: SGHTA, FQGTGA. The CDR3 covers 12 residues.

J is TRBJ1-5 and V is TRBV18; perhaps TRBD1 as D (5 bases). The CDR3 sequence is 12 residues long. Trimming took 5 bases from V and 5 from J, leaving 7 bases between them. Germline V CDR1 and CDR2: KGHSH, LQKENI. The CDR3 spells CASSEQDQPQHF. CDR3 DNA sequence: TGTGCCAGCTCAGAACAGGATCAGCCCCAGCATTTT.

This chain uses TRBV10-3 with TRBJ1-5; possibly TRBD1 for D (6 bases). The germline CDR1 and CDR2 sequences are ENHRY and SYGVKD. This CDR3 has 15 residues. The V and J ends lost 0 bases and 7 bases respectively, with 13 bases between them. This CDR3 is CAISESVAGVQPQHF. The DNA for the CDR3 is TGTGCCATCAGTGAGTCGGTGGCAGGGGTCCAGCCCCAGCATTTT.

The CDR3 sequence is CASSFPGASGTQYF. The CDR3 nucleotides are TGTGCCAGCAGCTTCCCGGGCGCCTCGGGGACCCAGTACTTC. The chain combines TRBV11-1 with TRBJ2-5; D unresolved. Germline values: CDR1 SGHAT, CDR2 FQDESV (reference sequence). V was shortened by 3 bases and J by 7 bases, with 15 bases between the two germline ends. This CDR3 region has 14 residues. Drawing the rest from reference TRBV11-1 and TRBJ2-5, the complete variable domain is EAEVAQSPRYKITEKSQAVAFWCDPISGHATLYWYRQILGQGPELLVQFQDESVVDDSQLPKDRFSAERLKGVDSTLKIQPAELGDSAMYLCASSFPGASGTQYFGPGTRLLVL.

The chain joins TRBV30 to TRBJ1-6; possibly TRBD1 for D (5 bases). The germline gives CDR1 GTSNPN, CDR2 SVGIG (reference sequence). V lost 0 bases and J 6 bases, leaving 18 bases between the germline ends. The CDR3 contains 17 residues. In nucleotides, the CDR3 is TGTGCCTGGAGTGTTCTCGGGGGTCGAATAGGTAATTCACCCCTCCACTTT. Translated, it gives CAWSVLGGRIGNSPLHF.

The chain couples TRBV7-9 to TRBJ2-1; D unresolved. V was cut by 1 base and J by 8 bases, with 3 bases left in between. The CDR3 runs to 11 residues. CDR1 and CDR2 from the germline V gene are SEHNR and FQNEAQ (reference sequence). The CDR3 sequence: CASSLVDEQFF. DNA for the CDR3: TGTGCCAGCAGCTTAGTGGATGAGCAGTTCTTC.

V is TRBV7-9 and J is TRBJ1-1, with TRBD1 matching over 7 bases. Germline trimming cut 6 bases from V and 8 bases from J; bases unmatched to any gene: 9. The CDR3 totals 13 residues. The germline V gene encodes CDR1 SEHNR and CDR2 FQNEAQ (reference sequence). CDR3 residues: CASRWDSMSEAFF. In nucleotides, the CDR3 is TGTGCCAGCAGGTGGGACAGTATGTCCGAAGCTTTCTTT.

V is TRBV2 and J is TRBJ1-1, with unresolved D. This CDR3 contains 13 residues. Looked up from germline, CDR1 is SNHLY and CDR2 is FYNNEI. V was cut by 0 bases and J by 5 bases, with 7 bases left in between. The CDR3 DNA reads TGTGCCAGCAGTGAAGCGCGGGGAACTGAAGCTTTCTTT. This sequence encodes CASSEARGTEAFF.

This chain joins TRBV5-4 and TRBJ2-1, with TRBD1 as a possible D gene (5 bases). Deletions cut 4 bases from V and 3 bases from J, with 23 bases between. The CDR3 covers 18 residues. Germline CDR1 reads SGHNT; CDR2 reads YYREEE (reference sequence). The CDR3 DNA is TGTGCCAGCAGCCCGGATCCCCTTCACAGGTTTCTCTACAATGAGCAGTTCTTC. Residues: CASSPDPLHRFLYNEQFF.

In this sample, this clone turned up once. The chain is built from TRBV13 and TRBJ1-2; unclear D gene. This CDR3 has 13 amino acids. The ends were cut back, 1 base at V and 8 bases at J, with 11 bases in the middle. From germline, CDR1 is PRHDT and CDR2 FYEKMQ (reference sequence). DNA for the CDR3: TGTGCCAGCAGCTTAGATGTCGATGACGGCTACACCTTC. Protein: CASSLDVDDGYTF.

This chain connects TRBV5-1 to TRBJ2-7; D not resolved. CDR1 and CDR2 from the germline V gene are SGHRS and YFSETQ. V lost 2 bases and J lost 0, with 12 bases in between. The CDR3 loop spans 15 amino acids. The CDR3 sequence is CASSFVAAPSYEQYF. CDR3 bases: TGCGCCAGCAGCTTTGTGGCAGCGCCCTCCTACGAGCAGTACTTC.

J is TRBJ1-5 and V is TRBV18, with D possibly matching TRBD1 (5 bases). The V end was cut by 3 bases, the J end by 2 bases, with 11 bases between. CDR3 length: 15 amino acids. From germline, CDR1 is KGHSH and CDR2 LQKENI. The CDR3 DNA follows: TGTGCCAGCTCACCGGGGGGGGTCGGCAATCAGCCCCAGCATTTT. Its protein is CASSPGGVGNQPQHF.

V and J are TRBV30 and TRBJ2-7; D may correspond to TRBD1 or TRBD2 (6 bases each). The germline V gene has CDR1 GTSNPN and CDR2 SVGIG (reference sequence). This CDR3 is built from 14 residues. With 3 bases removed from V and 4 bases from J, the gap between germline ends came to 16 bases. CDR3 residues: CAWRRGGPAYEQYF. The CDR3 coding sequence is TGTGCCTGGAGGAGAGGGGGGCCCGCTTACGAGCAGTACTTC.

This clone was counted a few times. The V call is TRBV5-1, the J call TRBJ1-4; a possible D gene is TRBD1 (5 bases). This CDR3 contains 15 residues. Trimming shortened V by 0 bases and J by 5 bases, and 11 bases separated the two germline ends. The germline CDR1 and CDR2 sequences are SGHRS and YFSETQ. The CDR3, as DNA: TGCGCCAGCAGCTTGGCGGGGGAGGAAAATGAAAAACTGTTTTTT. Protein product: CASSLAGEENEKLFF.

CDR3 in amino acids: CASTPGGGPYGYTF. The DNA of the CDR3 is TGTGCCAGTACCCCAGGGGGGGGTCCCTATGGCTACACCTTC. The chain combines TRBV19 with TRBJ1-2, with 7 bases fitting TRBD1. The J segment lost 4 bases and the V segment lost 7 bases, leaving 9 bases of the junction unmatched. The CDR3 consists of 14 residues. Germline-derived CDR1 and CDR2 are LNHDA and SQIVND (reference sequence).

V is TRBV7-9 and J is TRBJ2-3; D not resolved. The CDR3 consists of 15 residues. Deletions cut 2 bases from V and 0 bases from J, with 9 bases between. Germline V lookup: CDR1 SEHNR, CDR2 FQNEAQ (reference sequence). The chain's CDR3 is CASSLLADSTDTQYF. For the CDR3, the DNA is TGTGCCAGCAGCTTATTGGCGGACAGCACAGATACGCAGTATTTT.

The chain is built from TRBV14 and TRBJ2-2; D remains unclear. The CDR3 totals 16 residues. Germline assignment: CDR1 SGHDN and CDR2 FVKESK. Deletions cut 5 bases from V and 1 base from J, with 14 bases between. The CDR3 DNA sequence: TGTGCCAGCAGCTCCCGTTCGGTCCGGAACACCGGGGAGCTGTTTTTT. Translation: CASSSRSVRNTGELFF.

J is TRBJ2-7 and V is TRBV5-8; a weak D match, TRBD1 (6 bases). This CDR3 contains 13 residues. Germline V gene lookup returns CDR1 SGHTS and CDR2 YDEGEE. V was clipped by 4 bases and J by 2 bases, with 10 bases between them. CDR3 DNA: TGTGCCAGCAGCCTGGACAGCCCCTACGAGCAGTACTTC. It translates to CASSLDSPYEQYF. The whole variable domain, remainder taken from reference TRBV5-8 and TRBJ2-7, is EAGVTQSPTHLIKTRGQQATLRCSPISGHTSVYWYQQALGLGLQFLLWYDEGEERNRGNFPPRFSGRQFPNYSSELNVNALELEDSALYLCASSLDSPYEQYFGPGTRLTVT.

The rearrangement links TRBV11-2 to TRBJ2-7, with TRBD1 matching 7 bases. The ends lost 1 base at V and 5 bases at J; junction bases unmatched: 5. Germline V gives CDR1 SGHAT, CDR2 FQNNGV. The CDR3 contains 14 residues. This CDR3 is CASSLGQGFDEQYF. The CDR3 region has the DNA TGTGCCAGCAGCTTAGGACAGGGTTTCGACGAGCAGTACTTC. Full variable domain (rest looked up from reference TRBV11-2 and TRBJ2-7): EAGVAQSPRYKIIEKRQSVAFWCNPISGHATLYWYQQILGQGPKLLIQFQNNGVVDDSQLPKDRFSAERLKGVDSTLKIQPAKLEDSAVYLCASSLGQGFDEQYFGPGTRLTVT.

The chain uses TRBV5-1 and TRBJ2-3; D may match TRBD1 or TRBD2 (6 bases each). Germline V lookup: CDR1 SGHRS, CDR2 YFSETQ. Trimming cost V 0 bases and J 5 bases, with 13 bases left between them. This CDR3 is built from 15 residues. This chain's CDR3 is CASSLEGEAGDTQYF. The CDR3 nucleotides are TGCGCCAGCAGCTTGGAGGGGGAAGCGGGAGATACGCAGTATTTT.

The CDR3 DNA sequence: TGTGCCAGTAGTCGTCGGTCCGAGGGTTACACCGGGGAGCTGTTTTTT. Residues: CASSRRSEGYTGELFF. This chain uses TRBV19 with TRBJ2-2; D is perhaps TRBD2 (5 bases). V shed 5 bases and J shed 3 bases, with 16 bases lying between them. The CDR3 runs to 16 residues. Germline CDR1 is LNHDA and CDR2 is SQIVND (reference sequence).

The chain uses TRBV4-1 and TRBJ2-3; D remains unclear. Germline CDR1 is MGHRA and CDR2 is YSYEKL. There are 12 residues in the CDR3. V dropped 1 base and J dropped 6 bases, with 5 bases sitting between them. The CDR3 protein is CASSQVVDTQYF. Here the CDR3 DNA reads TGCGCCAGCAGCCAAGTAGTGGATACGCAGTATTTT.

The table lists this clone with a few counts. J is TRBJ1-5 and V is TRBV27; D is unclear. CDR3 size: 13 residues. Looked up from germline, CDR1 is MNHEY and CDR2 is SMNVEV (reference sequence). V was clipped by 6 bases and J by 3 bases, with 9 bases between them. The chain's CDR3 is CASSLQINQPQHF. CDR3 bases: TGTGCCAGCAGCTTACAGATCAATCAGCCCCAGCATTTT.

This clone has only one observation. The chain carries TRBV6-5 and TRBJ2-5; D might be TRBD2 (6 bases). Trimming shortened V by 2 bases and J by 10 bases, and 14 bases separated the two germline ends. Germline CDR1 MNHEY, CDR2 SVGAGI. The CDR3 is made up of 13 amino acids. CDR3 amino acids: CASSYTSREDQYF. The CDR3 DNA follows: TGTGCCAGCAGTTACACTAGCCGTGAGGACCAGTACTTC.